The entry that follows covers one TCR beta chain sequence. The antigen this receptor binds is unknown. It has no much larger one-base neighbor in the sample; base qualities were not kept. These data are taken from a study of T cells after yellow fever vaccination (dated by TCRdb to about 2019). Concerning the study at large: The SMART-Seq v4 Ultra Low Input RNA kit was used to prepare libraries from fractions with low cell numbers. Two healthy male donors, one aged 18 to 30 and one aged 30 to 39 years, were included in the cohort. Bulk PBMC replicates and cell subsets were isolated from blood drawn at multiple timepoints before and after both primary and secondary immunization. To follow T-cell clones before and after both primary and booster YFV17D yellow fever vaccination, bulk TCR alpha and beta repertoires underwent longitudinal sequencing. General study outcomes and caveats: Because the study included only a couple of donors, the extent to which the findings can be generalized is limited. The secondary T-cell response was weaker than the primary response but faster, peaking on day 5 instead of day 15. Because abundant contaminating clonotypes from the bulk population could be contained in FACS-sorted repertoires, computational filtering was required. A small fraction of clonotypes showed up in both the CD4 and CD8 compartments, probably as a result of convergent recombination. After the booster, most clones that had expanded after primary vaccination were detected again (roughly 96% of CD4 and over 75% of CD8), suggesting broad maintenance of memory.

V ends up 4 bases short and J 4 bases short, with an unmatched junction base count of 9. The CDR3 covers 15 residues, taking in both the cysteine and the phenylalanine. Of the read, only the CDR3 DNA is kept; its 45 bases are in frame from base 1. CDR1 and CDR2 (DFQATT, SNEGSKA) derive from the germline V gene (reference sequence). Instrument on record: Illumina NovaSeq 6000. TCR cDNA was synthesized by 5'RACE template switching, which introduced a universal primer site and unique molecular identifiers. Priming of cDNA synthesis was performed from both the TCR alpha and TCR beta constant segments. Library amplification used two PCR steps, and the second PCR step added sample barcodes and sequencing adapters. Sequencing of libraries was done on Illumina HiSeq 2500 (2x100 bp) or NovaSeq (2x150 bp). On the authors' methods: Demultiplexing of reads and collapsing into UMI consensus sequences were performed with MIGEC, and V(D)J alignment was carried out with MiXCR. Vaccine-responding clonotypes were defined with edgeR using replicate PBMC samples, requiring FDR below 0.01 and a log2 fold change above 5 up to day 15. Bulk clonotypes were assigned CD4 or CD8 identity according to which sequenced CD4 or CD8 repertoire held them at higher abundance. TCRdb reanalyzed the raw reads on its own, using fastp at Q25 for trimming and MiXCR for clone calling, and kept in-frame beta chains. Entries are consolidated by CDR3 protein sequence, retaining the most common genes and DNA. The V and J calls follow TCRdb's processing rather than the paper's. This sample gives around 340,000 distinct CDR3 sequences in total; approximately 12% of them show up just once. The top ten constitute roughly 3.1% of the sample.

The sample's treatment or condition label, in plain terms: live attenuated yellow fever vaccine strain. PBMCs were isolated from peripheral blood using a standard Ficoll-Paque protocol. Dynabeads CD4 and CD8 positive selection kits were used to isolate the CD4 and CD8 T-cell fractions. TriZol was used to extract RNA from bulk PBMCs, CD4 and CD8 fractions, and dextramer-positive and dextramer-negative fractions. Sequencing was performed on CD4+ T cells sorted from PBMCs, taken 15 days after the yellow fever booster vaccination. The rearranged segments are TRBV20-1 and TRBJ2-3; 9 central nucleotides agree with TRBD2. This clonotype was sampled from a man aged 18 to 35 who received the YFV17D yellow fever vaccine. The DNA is TGCAGTGCTACCCCCCCTCTAGCGGGGTCAGATACGCAGTATTTT. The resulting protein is CSATPPLAGSDTQYF.